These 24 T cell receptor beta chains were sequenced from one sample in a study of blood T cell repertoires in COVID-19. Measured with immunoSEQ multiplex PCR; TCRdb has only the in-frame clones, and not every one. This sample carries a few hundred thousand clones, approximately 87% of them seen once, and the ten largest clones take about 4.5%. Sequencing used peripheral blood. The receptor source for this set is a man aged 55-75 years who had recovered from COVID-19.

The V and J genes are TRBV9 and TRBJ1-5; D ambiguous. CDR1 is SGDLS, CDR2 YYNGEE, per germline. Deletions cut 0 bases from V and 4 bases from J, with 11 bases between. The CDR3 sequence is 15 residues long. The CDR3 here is CASSVDGSPNQPQHF. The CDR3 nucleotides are TGTGCCAGCAGCGTAGACGGTAGTCCAAATCAGCCCCAGCATTTT.

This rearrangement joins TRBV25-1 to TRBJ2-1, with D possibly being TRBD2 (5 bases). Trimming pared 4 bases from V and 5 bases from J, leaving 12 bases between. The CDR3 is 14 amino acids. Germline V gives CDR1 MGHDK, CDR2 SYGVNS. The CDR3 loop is CASSANLGDNEQFF. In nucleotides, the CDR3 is TGTGCCAGCAGTGCTAATCTGGGAGACAATGAGCAGTTCTTC.

The CDR3: CASSLGLAGIGSYNEQFF. The DNA of the CDR3 is TGTGCCAGCAGCCTCGGACTAGCGGGTATAGGCTCCTACAATGAGCAGTTCTTC. This chain links TRBV7-6 with TRBJ2-1; TRBD2 matches at 11 bases. CDR1 is SGHVS, CDR2 FNYEAQ, per germline. Trimming removed 5 bases from V and 0 bases from J; junction bases left unmatched: 9. This CDR3 contains 18 residues.

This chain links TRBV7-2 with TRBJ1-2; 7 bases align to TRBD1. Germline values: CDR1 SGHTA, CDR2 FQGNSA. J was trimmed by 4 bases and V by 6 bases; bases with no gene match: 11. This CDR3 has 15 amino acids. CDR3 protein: CASSQSLGQTYGYTF. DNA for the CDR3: TGTGCCAGCAGTCAAAGCTTGGGACAGACCTATGGCTACACCTTC.

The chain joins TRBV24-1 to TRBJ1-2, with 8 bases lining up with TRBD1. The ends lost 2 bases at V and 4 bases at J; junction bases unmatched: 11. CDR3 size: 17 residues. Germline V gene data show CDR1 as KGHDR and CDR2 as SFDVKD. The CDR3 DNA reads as TGTGCCACCAGTGATTCTATTCCGGGACAGGTACCCTATGGCTACACCTTC. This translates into CATSDSIPGQVPYGYTF.

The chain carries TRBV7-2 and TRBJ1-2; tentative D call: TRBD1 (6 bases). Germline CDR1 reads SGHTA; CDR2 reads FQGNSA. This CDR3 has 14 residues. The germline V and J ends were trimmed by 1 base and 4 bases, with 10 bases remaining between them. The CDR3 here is CASSLGGQGYGYTF. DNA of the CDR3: TGTGCCAGCAGCTTAGGGGGGCAAGGCTATGGCTACACCTTC.

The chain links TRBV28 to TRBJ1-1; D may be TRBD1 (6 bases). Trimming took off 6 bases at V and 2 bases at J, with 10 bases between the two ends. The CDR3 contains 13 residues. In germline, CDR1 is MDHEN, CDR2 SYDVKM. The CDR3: CASRKQGNTEAFF. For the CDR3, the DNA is TGTGCCAGCAGGAAACAGGGTAACACTGAAGCTTTCTTT.

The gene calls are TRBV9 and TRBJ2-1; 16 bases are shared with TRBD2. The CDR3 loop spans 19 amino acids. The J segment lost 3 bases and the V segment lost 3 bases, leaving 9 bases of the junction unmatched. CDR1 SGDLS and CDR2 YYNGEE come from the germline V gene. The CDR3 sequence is CASSGSGTSGRAFYNEQFF. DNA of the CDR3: TGTGCCAGCAGCGGATCCGGGACTAGCGGGAGGGCCTTCTACAATGAGCAGTTCTTC.

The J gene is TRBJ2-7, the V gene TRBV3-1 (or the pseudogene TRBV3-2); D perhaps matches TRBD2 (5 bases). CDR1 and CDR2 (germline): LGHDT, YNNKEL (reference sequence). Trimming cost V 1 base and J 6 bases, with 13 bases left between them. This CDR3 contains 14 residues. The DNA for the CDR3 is TGTGCCAGCAGCCAAGTTTCAGGACTTGGCGAGCAGTACTTC. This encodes CASSQVSGLGEQYF.

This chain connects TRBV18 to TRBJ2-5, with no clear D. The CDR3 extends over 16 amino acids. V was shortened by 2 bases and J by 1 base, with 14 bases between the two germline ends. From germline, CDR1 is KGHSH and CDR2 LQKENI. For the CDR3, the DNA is TGTGCCAGCTCACCAAGGCGAGGTATACTCCAAGAGACCCAGTACTTC. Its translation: CASSPRRGILQETQYF.

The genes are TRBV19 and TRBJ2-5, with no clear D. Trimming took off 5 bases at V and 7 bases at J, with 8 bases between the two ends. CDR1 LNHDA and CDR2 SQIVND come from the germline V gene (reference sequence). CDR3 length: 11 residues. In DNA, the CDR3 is TGTGCCAGTAGTTCAGGTGCGACCCAGTACTTC. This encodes CASSSGATQYF.

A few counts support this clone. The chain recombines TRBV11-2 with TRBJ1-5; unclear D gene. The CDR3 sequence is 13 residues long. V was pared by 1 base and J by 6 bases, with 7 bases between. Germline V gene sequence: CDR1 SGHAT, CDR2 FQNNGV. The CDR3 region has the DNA TGTGCCAGCAGCTTAGCCCCCGGTCAGCCCCAGCATTTT. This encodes CASSLAPGQPQHF.

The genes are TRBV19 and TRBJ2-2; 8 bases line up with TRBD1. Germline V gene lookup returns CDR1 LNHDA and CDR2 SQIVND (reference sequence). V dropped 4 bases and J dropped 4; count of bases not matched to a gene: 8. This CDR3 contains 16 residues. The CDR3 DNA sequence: TGTGCCAGTAGTACAAACAGGGGGTTGGGCACCGGGGAGCTGTTTTTT. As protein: CASSTNRGLGTGELFF.

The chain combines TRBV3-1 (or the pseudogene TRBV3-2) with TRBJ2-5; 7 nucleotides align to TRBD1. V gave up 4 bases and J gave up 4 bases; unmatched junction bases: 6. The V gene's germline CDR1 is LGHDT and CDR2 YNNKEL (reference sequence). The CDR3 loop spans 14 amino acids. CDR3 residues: CASSLSTGRETQYF. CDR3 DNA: TGTGCCAGCAGCCTATCGACAGGGAGAGAGACCCAGTACTTC.

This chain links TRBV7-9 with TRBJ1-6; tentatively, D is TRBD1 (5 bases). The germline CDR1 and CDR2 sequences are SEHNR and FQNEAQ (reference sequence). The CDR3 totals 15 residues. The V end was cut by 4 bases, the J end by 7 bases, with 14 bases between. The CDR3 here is CASSSETAINSPLHF. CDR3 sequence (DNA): TGTGCCAGCAGCTCGGAGACAGCGATCAATTCACCCCTCCACTTT.

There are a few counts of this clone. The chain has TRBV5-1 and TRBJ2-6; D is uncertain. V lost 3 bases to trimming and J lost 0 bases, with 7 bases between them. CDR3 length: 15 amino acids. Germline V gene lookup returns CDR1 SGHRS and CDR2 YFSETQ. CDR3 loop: CASSSGNSGANVLTF. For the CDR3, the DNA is TGCGCCAGCAGCTCAGGAAACTCTGGGGCCAACGTCCTGACTTTC.

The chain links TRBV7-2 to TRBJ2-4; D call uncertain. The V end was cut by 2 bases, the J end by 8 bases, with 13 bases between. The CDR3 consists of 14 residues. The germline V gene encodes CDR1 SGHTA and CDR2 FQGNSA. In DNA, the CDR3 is TGTGCCAGCAGCTTAACTTCGGGTTCGGACATTCAGTACTTC. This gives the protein CASSLTSGSDIQYF.

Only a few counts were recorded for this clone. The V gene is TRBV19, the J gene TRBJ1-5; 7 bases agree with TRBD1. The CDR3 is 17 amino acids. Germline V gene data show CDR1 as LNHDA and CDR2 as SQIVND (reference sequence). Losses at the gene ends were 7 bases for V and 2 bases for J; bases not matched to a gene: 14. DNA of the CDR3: TGTGCCAGTATTGAGACAGGGAAAACGCAGGGCAATCAGCCCCAGCATTTT. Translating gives CASIETGKTQGNQPQHF.

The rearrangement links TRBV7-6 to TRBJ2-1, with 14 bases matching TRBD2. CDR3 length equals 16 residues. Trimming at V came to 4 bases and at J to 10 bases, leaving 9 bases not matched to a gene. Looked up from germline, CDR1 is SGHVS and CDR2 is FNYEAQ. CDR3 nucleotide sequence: TGTGCCAGCAGCTCTAGACCGGGACTAGCGGGAGAGGAGCAGTTCTTC. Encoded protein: CASSSRPGLAGEEQFF.

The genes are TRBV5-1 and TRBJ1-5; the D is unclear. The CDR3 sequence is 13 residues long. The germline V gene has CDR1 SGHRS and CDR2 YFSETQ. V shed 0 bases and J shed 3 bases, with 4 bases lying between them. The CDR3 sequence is CASSLDINQPQHF. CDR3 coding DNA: TGCGCCAGCAGCTTGGACATCAATCAGCCCCAGCATTTT.

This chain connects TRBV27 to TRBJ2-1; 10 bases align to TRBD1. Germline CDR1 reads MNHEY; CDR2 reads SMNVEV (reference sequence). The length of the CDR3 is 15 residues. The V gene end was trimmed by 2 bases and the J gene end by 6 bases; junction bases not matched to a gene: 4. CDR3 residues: CASSLHGTGVNEQFF. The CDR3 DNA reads TGTGCCAGCAGTTTACATGGGACAGGGGTCAATGAGCAGTTCTTC.

The CDR3 reads CASSPGQGNYGYTF. CDR3 DNA sequence: TGTGCCAGCAGCCCCGGACAGGGAAACTATGGCTACACCTTC. The chain is built from TRBV6-2 or TRBV6-3 and TRBJ1-2; TRBD1 agrees at 8 bases. Trimming cost V 6 bases and J 2 bases; bases outside gene matches: 5. The V gene's germline CDR1 is MNHEY and CDR2 SVGEGT. The length of the CDR3 is 14 residues.

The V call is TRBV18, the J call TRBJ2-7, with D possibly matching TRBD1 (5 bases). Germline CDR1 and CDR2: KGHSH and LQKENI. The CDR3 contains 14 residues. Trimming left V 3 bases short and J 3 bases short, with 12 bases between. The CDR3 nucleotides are TGTGCCAGCTCACCTGGGGCAGCCGGCTACGAGCAGTACTTC. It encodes CASSPGAAGYEQYF. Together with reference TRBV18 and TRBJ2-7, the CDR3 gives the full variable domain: NAGVMQNPRHLVRRRGQEARLRCSPMKGHSHVYWYRQLPEEGLKFMVYLQKENIIDESGMPKERFSAEFPKEGPSILRIQQVVRGDSAAYFCASSPGAAGYEQYFGPGTRLTVT.

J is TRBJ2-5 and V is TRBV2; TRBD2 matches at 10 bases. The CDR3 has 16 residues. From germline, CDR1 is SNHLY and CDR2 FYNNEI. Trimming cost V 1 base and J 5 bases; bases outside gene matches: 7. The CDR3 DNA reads TGTGCCAGCAGTGAAGGGAGGACTAGCGGAGGGGAGACCCAGTACTTC. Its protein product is CASSEGRTSGGETQYF.